This TCR beta chain was retrieved from a study of T cell responses to AZD1222 COVID-19 vaccine. Second-dose intervals of approximately 4 or approximately 12 weeks were pooled. This CDR3 spans 12 amino acids. Germline trimming cut 4 bases from V and 13 bases from J; bases unmatched to any gene: 7. Germline V lookup: CDR1 MNHEY, CDR2 SMNVEV (reference sequence). This table comes from immunoSEQ multiplex PCR, and its TCRdb copy is limited to in-frame clones, with some not included. Here the sample spans approximately 81,000 clones, 83% being singletons. Turning to this clone: Its target is not known.

Study-level findings and limits: Donors in the cohort were predominantly white British and more often female, and clonal diversity was possibly underestimated.

The clonotype was recovered from an adult who received the AZD1222 COVID-19 vaccine. This chain joins TRBV27 and TRBJ2-1, with 7 bases lining up with TRBD2. Material: peripheral blood, obtained 28 days after the second AZD1222 dose. The CDR3 DNA sequence: TGTGCCAGCAGTTACCAGCGGGGTATACAGTTCTTC. It specifies CASSYQRGIQFF.